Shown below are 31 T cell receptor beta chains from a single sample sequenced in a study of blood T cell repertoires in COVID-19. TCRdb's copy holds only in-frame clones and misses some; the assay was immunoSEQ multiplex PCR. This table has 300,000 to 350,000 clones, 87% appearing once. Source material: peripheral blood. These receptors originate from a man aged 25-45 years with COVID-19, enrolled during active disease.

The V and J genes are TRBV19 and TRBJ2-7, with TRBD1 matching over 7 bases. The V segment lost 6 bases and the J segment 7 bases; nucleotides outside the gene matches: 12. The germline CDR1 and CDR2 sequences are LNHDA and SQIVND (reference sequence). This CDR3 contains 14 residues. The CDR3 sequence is CASRPRDRGREQYF. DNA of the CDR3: TGTGCCAGTAGACCCCGGGACAGAGGGCGAGAGCAGTACTTC.

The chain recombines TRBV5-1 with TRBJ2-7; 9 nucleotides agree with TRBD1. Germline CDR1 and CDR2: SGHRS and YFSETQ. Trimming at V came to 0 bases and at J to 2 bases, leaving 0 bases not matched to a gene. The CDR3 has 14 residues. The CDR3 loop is CASSLGDRAYEQYF. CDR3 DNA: TGCGCCAGCAGCTTGGGGGACAGGGCCTACGAGCAGTACTTC.

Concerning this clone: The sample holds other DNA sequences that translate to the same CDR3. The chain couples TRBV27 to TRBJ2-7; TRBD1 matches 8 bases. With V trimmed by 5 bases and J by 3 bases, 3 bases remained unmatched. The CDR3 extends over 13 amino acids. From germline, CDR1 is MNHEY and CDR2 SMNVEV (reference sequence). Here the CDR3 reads CASSTGQGYEQYF. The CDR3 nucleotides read TGTGCCAGCAGTACCGGACAGGGCTACGAGCAGTACTTC.

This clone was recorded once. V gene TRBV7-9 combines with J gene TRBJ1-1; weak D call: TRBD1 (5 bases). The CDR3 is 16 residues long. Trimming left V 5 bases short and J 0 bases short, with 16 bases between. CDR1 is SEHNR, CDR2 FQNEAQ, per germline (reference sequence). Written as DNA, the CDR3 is TGTGCCAGCAGCCCCGGTGGGGGGATGATGAACACTGAAGCTTTCTTT. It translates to CASSPGGGMMNTEAFF.

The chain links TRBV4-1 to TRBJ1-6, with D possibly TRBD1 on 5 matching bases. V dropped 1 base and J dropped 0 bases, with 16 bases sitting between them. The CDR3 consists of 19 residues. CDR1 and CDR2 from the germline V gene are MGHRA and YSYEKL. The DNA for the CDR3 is TGCGCCAGCAGCCAAGCATGGCAGGGTCTAGGCTCCTATAATTCACCCCTCCACTTT. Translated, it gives CASSQAWQGLGSYNSPLHF.

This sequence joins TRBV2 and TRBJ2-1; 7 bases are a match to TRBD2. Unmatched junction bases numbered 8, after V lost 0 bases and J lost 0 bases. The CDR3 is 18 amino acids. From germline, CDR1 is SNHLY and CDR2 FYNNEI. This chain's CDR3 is CASSEALRRGSSYNEQFF. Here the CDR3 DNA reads TGTGCCAGCAGTGAAGCGCTTCGGCGGGGGAGCTCCTACAATGAGCAGTTCTTC. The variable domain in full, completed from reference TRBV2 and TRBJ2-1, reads EPEVTQTPSHQVTQMGQEVILRCVPISNHLYFYWYRQILGQKVEFLVSFYNNEISEKSEIFDDQFSVERPDGSNFTLKIRSTKLEDSAMYFCASSEALRRGSSYNEQFFGPGTRLTVL.

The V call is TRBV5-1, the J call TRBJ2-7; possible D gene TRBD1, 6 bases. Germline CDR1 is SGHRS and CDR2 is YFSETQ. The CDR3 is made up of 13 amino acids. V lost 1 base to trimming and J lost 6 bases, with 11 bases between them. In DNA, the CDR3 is TGCGCCAGCAGCTTGACAGGGTTAGGCGAGCAGTACTTC. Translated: CASSLTGLGEQYF.

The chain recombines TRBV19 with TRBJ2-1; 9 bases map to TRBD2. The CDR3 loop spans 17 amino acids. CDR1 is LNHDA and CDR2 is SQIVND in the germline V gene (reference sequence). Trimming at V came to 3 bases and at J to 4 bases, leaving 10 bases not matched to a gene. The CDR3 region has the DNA TGTGCCAGTAGTATTGGGAGCGGGGGGTTTTCATACAATGAGCAGTTCTTC. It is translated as CASSIGSGGFSYNEQFF.

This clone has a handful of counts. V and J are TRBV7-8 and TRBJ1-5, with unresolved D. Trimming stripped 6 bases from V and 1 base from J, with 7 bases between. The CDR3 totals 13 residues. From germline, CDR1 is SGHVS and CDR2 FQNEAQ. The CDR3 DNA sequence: TGTGCCAGCAGAGGAGGGAGCAATCAGCCCCAGCATTTT. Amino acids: CASRGGSNQPQHF.

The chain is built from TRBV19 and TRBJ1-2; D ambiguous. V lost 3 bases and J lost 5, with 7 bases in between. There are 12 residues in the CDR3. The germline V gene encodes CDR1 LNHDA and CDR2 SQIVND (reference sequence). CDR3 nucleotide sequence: TGTGCCAGTAGTATCGTGAGTTATGGCTACACCTTC. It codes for CASSIVSYGYTF.

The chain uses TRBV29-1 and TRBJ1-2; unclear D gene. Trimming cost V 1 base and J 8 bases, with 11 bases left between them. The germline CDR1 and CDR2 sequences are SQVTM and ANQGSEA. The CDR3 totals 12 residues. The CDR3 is CSVEVGGWGYTF. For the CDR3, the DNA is TGCAGCGTTGAAGTGGGAGGGTGGGGCTACACCTTC.

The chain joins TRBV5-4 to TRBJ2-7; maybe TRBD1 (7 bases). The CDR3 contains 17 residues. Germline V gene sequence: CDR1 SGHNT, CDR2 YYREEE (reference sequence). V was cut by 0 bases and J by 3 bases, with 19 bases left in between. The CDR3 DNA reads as TGTGCCAGCAGCTTGGCCGGCGGAGGGGGCTGGGTCTACGAGCAGTACTTC. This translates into CASSLAGGGGWVYEQYF.

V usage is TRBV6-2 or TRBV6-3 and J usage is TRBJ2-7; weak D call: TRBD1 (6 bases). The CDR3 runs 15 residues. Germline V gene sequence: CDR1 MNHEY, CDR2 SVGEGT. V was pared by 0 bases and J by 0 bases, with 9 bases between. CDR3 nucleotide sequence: TGTGCCAGCAGTTACTCGGTACAGGGCTCCTACGAGCAGTACTTC. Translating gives CASSYSVQGSYEQYF.

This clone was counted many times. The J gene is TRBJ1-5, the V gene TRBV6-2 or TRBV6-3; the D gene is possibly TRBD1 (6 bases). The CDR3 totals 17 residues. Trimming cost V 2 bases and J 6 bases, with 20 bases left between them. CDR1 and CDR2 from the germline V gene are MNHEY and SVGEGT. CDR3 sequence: CASSYMHTRGWGQPQHF. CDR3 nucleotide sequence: TGTGCCAGCAGTTACATGCATACCAGGGGTTGGGGTCAGCCCCAGCATTTT.

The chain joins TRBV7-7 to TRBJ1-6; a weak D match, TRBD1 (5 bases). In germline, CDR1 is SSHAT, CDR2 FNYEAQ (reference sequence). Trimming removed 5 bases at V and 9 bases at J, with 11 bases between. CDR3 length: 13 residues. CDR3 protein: CASSPSTGSPLHF. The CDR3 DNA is TGTGCCAGCAGCCCATCTACAGGTTCACCCCTCCACTTT.

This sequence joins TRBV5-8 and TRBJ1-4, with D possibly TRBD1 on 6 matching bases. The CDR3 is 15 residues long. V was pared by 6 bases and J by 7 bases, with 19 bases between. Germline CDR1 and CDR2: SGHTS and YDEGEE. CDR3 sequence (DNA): TGTGCCAGCATCCCGGGGTCGGGACACAGTGAAAAACTGTTTTTT. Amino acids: CASIPGSGHSEKLFF.

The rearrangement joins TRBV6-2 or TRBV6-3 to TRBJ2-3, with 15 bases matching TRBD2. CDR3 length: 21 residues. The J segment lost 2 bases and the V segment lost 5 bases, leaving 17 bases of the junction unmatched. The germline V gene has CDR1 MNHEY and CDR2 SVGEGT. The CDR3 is CASSHLGLAGGSLSNTDTQYF. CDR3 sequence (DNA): TGTGCCAGCAGTCATTTGGGACTAGCGGGAGGTTCCTTGAGTAACACAGATACGCAGTATTTT.

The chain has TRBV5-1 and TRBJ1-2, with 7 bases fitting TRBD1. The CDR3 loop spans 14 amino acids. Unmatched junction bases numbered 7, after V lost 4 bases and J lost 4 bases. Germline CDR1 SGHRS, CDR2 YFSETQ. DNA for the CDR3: TGCGCCAGCAGCCCGGGACAGACTAGCTATGGCTACACCTTC. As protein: CASSPGQTSYGYTF.

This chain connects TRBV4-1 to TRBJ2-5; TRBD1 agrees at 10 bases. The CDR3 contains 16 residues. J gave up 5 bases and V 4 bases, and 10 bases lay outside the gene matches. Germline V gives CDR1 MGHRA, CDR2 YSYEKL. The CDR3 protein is CASSPSRDRGLETQYF. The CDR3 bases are TGCGCCAGCAGCCCATCCCGTGACAGGGGGCTTGAGACCCAGTACTTC.

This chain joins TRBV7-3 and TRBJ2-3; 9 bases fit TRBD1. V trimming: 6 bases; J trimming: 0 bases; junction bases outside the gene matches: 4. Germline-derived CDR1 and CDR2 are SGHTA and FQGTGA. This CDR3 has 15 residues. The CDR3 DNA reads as TGTGCCAGCAGTATGGGACAGGGTAGCACAGATACGCAGTATTTT. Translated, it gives CASSMGQGSTDTQYF. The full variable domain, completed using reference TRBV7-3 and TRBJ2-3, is GAGVSQTPSNKVTEKGKYVELRCDPISGHTALYWYRQSLGQGPEFLIYFQGTGAADDSGLPNDRFFAVRPEGSVSTLKIQRTERGDSAVYLCASSMGQGSTDTQYFGPGTRLTVL.

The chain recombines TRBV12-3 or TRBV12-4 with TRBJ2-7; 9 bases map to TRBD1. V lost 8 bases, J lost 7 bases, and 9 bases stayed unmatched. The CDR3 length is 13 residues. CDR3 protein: CASVRQGVGEQYF. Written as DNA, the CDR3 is TGTGCCAGCGTACGACAGGGGGTAGGAGAGCAGTACTTC.

CDR3 sequence reads: CASSKWGEVRPQHF. DNA of the CDR3: TGTGCCAGCAGCAAATGGGGCGAGGTGAGGCCCCAGCATTTT. This chain links TRBV21-1 with TRBJ1-5; TRBD1 was called by the table and not checked on the DNA. TRBV21-1 has pseudogene status. There are 14 residues in the CDR3.

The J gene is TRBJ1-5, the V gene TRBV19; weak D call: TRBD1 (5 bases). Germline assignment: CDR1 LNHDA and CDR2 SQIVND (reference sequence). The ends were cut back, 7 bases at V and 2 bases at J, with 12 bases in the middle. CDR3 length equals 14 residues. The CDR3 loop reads CASKWGVGNQPQHF. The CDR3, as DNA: TGTGCCAGTAAATGGGGGGTAGGCAATCAGCCCCAGCATTTT. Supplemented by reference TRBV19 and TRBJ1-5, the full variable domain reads DGGITQSPKYLFRKEGQNVTLSCEQNLNHDAMYWYRQDPGQGLRLIYYSQIVNDFQKGDIAEGYSVSREKKESFPLTVTSAQKNPTAFYLCASKWGVGNQPQHFGDGTRLSIL.

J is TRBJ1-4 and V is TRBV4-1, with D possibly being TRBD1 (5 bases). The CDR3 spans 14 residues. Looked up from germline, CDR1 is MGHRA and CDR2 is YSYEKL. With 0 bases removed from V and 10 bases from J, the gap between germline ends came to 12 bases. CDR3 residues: CASSQEGPFGKLFF. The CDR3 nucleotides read TGCGCCAGCAGCCAAGAGGGGCCCTTCGGAAAACTGTTTTTT.

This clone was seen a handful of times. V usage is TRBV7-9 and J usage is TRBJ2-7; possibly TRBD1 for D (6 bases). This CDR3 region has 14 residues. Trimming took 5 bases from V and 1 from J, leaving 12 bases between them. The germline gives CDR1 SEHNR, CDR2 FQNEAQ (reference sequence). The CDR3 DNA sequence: TGTGCCAGCAGCACCGGGACAAATTCCTACGAGCAGTACTTC. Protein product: CASSTGTNSYEQYF.

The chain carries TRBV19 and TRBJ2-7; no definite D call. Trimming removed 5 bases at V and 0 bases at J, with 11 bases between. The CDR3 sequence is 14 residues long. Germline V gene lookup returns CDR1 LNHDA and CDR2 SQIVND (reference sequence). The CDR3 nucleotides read TGTGCCAGTAGTCTCGCGACAAGCTCCTACGAGCAGTACTTC. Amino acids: CASSLATSSYEQYF. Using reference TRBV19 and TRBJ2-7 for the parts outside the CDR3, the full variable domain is DGGITQSPKYLFRKEGQNVTLSCEQNLNHDAMYWYRQDPGQGLRLIYYSQIVNDFQKGDIAEGYSVSREKKESFPLTVTSAQKNPTAFYLCASSLATSSYEQYFGPGTRLTVT.

This CDR3 reads CASTPDRGSYEQYF. The CDR3 bases are TGTGCCAGCACTCCTGACCGAGGCTCCTACGAGCAGTACTTC. This rearrangement joins TRBV5-5 to TRBJ2-7; D not certain. Germline loops: CDR1 SGHKS, CDR2 YYEKEE (reference sequence). V lost 6 bases and J 0 bases, leaving 13 bases between the germline ends. The CDR3 length is 14 residues.

This CDR3 is CATSRDRTGVLDYGYTF. CDR3 DNA: TGTGCCACCAGCAGAGACCGGACAGGGGTTCTGGACTATGGCTACACCTTC. This chain uses TRBV15 with TRBJ1-2; 9 nucleotides match TRBD1. J was trimmed by 3 bases and V by 0 bases; bases with no gene match: 8. The CDR3 sequence is 17 residues long. CDR1 is LNHNV and CDR2 is YYDKDF in the germline V gene (reference sequence).

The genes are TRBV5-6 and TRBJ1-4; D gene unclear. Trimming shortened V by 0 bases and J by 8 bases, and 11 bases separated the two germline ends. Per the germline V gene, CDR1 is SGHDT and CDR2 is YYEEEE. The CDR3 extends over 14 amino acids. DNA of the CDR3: TGTGCCAGCAGCTTGGAGGCTAAGGAGGAAAAACTGTTTTTT. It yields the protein CASSLEAKEEKLFF.

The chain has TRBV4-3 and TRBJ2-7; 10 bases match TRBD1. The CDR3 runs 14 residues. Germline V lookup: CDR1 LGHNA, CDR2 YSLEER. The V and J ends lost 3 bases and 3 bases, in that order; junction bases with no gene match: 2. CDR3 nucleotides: TGCGCCAGCAGCCAGTGGACAGGGGGCTACGAGCAGTACTTC. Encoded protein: CASSQWTGGYEQYF.

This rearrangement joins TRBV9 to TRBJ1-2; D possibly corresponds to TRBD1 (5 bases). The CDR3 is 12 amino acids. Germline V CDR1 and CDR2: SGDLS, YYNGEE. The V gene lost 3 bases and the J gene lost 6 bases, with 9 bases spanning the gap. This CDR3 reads CASSGRANGYTF. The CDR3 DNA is TGTGCCAGCAGCGGCAGGGCGAATGGCTACACCTTC.